This T cell receptor (beta chain) was recovered during a study of T-cell reconstitution after alpha-beta-depleted transplantation in children (dated by TCRdb to the mid-2010s). Context from the whole study: Using TCR repertoire profiling, the study followed T-cell immune reconstitution in a quantitative way in children after TCRalphabeta/CD19-depleted allogeneic hematopoietic cell transplantation. Beyond this particular receptor, the publication reports: Over the following months the frequencies of hyperexpanded clones went down, and after one year T-cell counts and TCRbeta diversity were mostly credited to newly produced T cells. Apparently early alphabetaT-cell count recovery about two months after transplant reportedly relied on only several hundred rapidly expanded clones derived from non-depleted graft cells. The high TCRbeta diversity at day 60 in some patients was ascribed to recipient T cells and intrathymic progenitors that had survived conditioning.

In the paper's terms, the treatment or condition label means: allogeneic hematopoietic cell transplantation with graft depleted of TCRalphabeta T cells and CD19 B cells. TCRalphabeta/CD19-depleted allogeneic hematopoietic cell grafts were given to the transplant recipients, all of whom were children. Library creation used PCR. Sequencer: Illumina HiSeq 2500. To normalize quantification of the TCRbeta repertoire, the TCR libraries were built with molecular barcoding that relied on unique molecular identifiers. TCRdb reran the public reads through fastp at Q25 and MiXCR, keeping productive beta chains. Rows merge per CDR3 protein into single entries with the most common DNA and genes. In all, the sample holds more than 40,000 distinct CDR3 sequences, and around 53% of those were seen once. 35% to 40% of the sample comes from the top ten. Notes on this clonotype: The antigen it binds to is not known. It has no much larger one-base neighbor in the sample; base qualities were not kept.

Trimming takes 0 bases off V and 9 bases off J; junction bases not matched to a gene: 12. The cysteine opens and the phenylalanine closes a CDR3 of 16 amino acids. Of all the DNA, just the CDR3 is kept, 48 bases in frame from base 1. The germline V gene yields SGHRS for CDR1 and YFSETQ for CDR2. The receptor chain draws on TRBV5-1 and TRBJ2-1, with 7 central nucleotides matching TRBD2. This clonotype was obtained from a boy under two years old with SCID, due to receive a stem cell transplant. The specimen comprised peripheral blood, sampled before TCRalphabeta/CD19-depleted stem cell transplant. The nucleotide sequence is TGCGCCAGCAGCTTGGTTGGGGGGGTGACGACAAGTGAGCAGTTCTTC. Translated, it gives CASSLVGGVTTSEQFF.